The 9 T cell receptor beta chains in this list originate from one sample, sequenced in a study of PD-L1 blockade in urothelial cancer. Time point indicated: peripheral blood 6 weeks after treatment start. TCRdb keeps only in-frame clones here, not all; method: immunoSEQ multiplex PCR. The data hold about 130,000 clones, with 86% observed a single time. This sample comprised PBMCs, obtained around atezolizumab (anti-PD-L1) treatment. Receptors were obtained from a man aged 50-60 years with urothelial cancer.

Note on this clone: Additional DNA sequences in this sample encode the identical CDR3. The chain uses TRBV5-1 and TRBJ1-4; D gene uncertain. Germline V gives CDR1 SGHRS, CDR2 YFSETQ. V lost 2 bases and J 2 bases, leaving 7 bases between the germline ends. This CDR3 is built from 14 residues. The CDR3 loop is CASSFGGTNEKLFF. In DNA form, the CDR3 reads TGCGCCAGCAGCTTTGGAGGGACTAATGAAAAACTGTTTTTT.

In its sample, this clone was seen a few times. The chain uses TRBV30 and TRBJ1-4; D remains unclear. Per germline, CDR1 GTSNPN and CDR2 SVGIG (reference sequence). Trimming cost V 3 bases and J 6 bases, with 8 bases left between them. The CDR3 is 12 amino acids. This CDR3 reads CAWSRGDEKLFF. In nucleotides, the CDR3 is TGTGCCTGGAGCCGGGGTGATGAAAAACTGTTTTTT.

The gene calls are TRBV19 and TRBJ2-2, with TRBD1 matching 7 bases. The germline V gene encodes CDR1 LNHDA and CDR2 SQIVND (reference sequence). This CDR3 spans 14 amino acids. V trimming: 5 bases; J trimming: 5 bases; junction bases outside the gene matches: 5. The CDR3 loop reads CASSPGQITGELFF. The CDR3 nucleotides are TGTGCCAGTAGTCCGGGACAGATAACCGGGGAGCTGTTTTTT.

On this clone: Other DNA sequences in the sample encode the same CDR3. The J gene is TRBJ2-1, the V gene TRBV9; 8 bases map to TRBD1. This CDR3 is 14 amino acids long. The germline V gene encodes CDR1 SGDLS and CDR2 YYNGEE. The trim removed 4 bases at V and 5 bases at J, leaving 5 bases unmatched. The CDR3 DNA follows: TGTGCCAGCAGCCCCCGACAGGGGAACAATGAGCAGTTCTTC. Translation: CASSPRQGNNEQFF. The full variable domain, with the rest looked up from reference TRBV9 and TRBJ2-1, is DSGVTQTPKHLITATGQRVTLRCSPRSGDLSVYWYQQSLDQGLQFLIQYYNGEERAKGNILERFSAQQFPDLHSELNLSSLELGDSALYFCASSPRQGNNEQFFGPGTRLTVL.

This clone has a single count. The chain employs TRBV27 and TRBJ2-7, with D possibly being TRBD2 (6 bases). The CDR3 loop spans 15 amino acids. CDR1 and CDR2 from the germline V gene are MNHEY and SMNVEV (reference sequence). V lost 9 bases and J 0 bases, leaving 18 bases between the germline ends. The CDR3 loop is CASCPGTSSSYEQYF. CDR3 sequence (DNA): TGTGCCAGTTGCCCCGGGACTTCCAGCTCCTACGAGCAGTACTTC.

This rearrangement joins TRBV30 to TRBJ1-3; D gene unclear. V was pared by 2 bases and J by 4 bases, with 12 bases between. Germline V gene sequence: CDR1 GTSNPN, CDR2 SVGIG (reference sequence). The CDR3 has 14 amino acids. The CDR3 sequence: CAWSLGSLGNTIYF. In DNA form, the CDR3 reads TGTGCCTGGAGTCTGGGGAGCCTCGGAAACACCATATATTTT.

The genes are TRBV29-1 and TRBJ1-1, with 7 bases matching TRBD1. The J segment lost 1 base and the V segment lost 7 bases, leaving 3 bases of the junction unmatched. The CDR3 is 12 residues long. CDR1 is SQVTM and CDR2 is ANQGSEA in the germline V gene. The CDR3 coding sequence is TGCAGCGGCAACAGGGGGAACACTGAAGCTTTCTTT. It encodes CSGNRGNTEAFF.

The V gene is TRBV27, the J gene TRBJ2-3, with D possibly matching TRBD2 (7 bases). Germline V gives CDR1 MNHEY, CDR2 SMNVEV (reference sequence). There are 15 residues in the CDR3. With 6 bases removed from V and 3 bases from J, the gap between germline ends came to 16 bases. The CDR3 loop is CASRLGLGGTDTQYF. The CDR3 nucleotides read TGTGCCAGCAGGCTTGGACTAGGGGGAACAGATACGCAGTATTTT.

This chain connects TRBV4-2 to TRBJ2-7, with 7 nucleotides matching TRBD2. Germline CDR1 LGHNA, CDR2 YNFKEQ. J was trimmed by 2 bases and V by 0 bases; bases with no gene match: 7. The CDR3 spans 16 residues. The CDR3 here is CASSQDGSGPTYEQYF. CDR3 bases: TGTGCCAGCAGCCAAGACGGTAGCGGGCCGACCTACGAGCAGTACTTC.